Below, 23 T cell receptor beta chains from the same sample are listed, as sequenced in a study of Ad26.COV2.S vaccination and SARS-CoV-2 variants. The treatment denotes: 15 to 20 received Ad26.COV2.S at low or high dose, single or two shots; roughly 5 received placebo; per-sample allocation not given. Collection of samples fell on day 63 after the first vaccine or placebo injection. Assay: immunoSEQ multiplex PCR; the TCRdb copy retains only in-frame clones and omits some. The sample lists 300,000 to 400,000 clones, approximately 86% occurring once. The sample here was peripheral blood, taken in a trial of Ad26.COV2.S vaccine versus placebo. The receptors shown here come from a person aged 18-60 years who received the Ad26.COV2.S COVID-19 vaccine or a placebo.

This chain links TRBV5-4 with TRBJ2-7, with D tentatively TRBD2 (5 bases). Trimming took off 3 bases at V and 7 bases at J, with 20 bases between the two ends. The CDR3 is 15 residues long. Germline loops: CDR1 SGHNT, CDR2 YYREEE (reference sequence). DNA of the CDR3: TGTGCCAGCAGCTCCGGGGTTACCTCTATGGGAGAGCAGTACTTC. This translates into CASSSGVTSMGEQYF.

This clone was seen only once. The gene calls are TRBV10-3 and TRBJ1-1; D unclear. CDR1 and CDR2 from the germline V gene are ENHRY and SYGVKD. The germline V and J ends were trimmed by 3 bases and 1 base, with 12 bases remaining between them. The CDR3 is 15 amino acids. The CDR3 here is CAISDPVDGNTEAFF. CDR3 bases: TGTGCCATCAGTGACCCCGTGGATGGGAACACTGAAGCTTTCTTT.

This chain joins TRBV27 and TRBJ1-6, with D possibly matching TRBD1 (6 bases). This CDR3 comprises 13 residues. The ends were cut back, 6 bases at V and 7 bases at J, with 10 bases in the middle. Germline V lookup: CDR1 MNHEY, CDR2 SMNVEV (reference sequence). In nucleotides, the CDR3 is TGTGCCAGCAGCCACAGGGCGAATTCACCCCTCCACTTT. As protein: CASSHRANSPLHF.

The rearrangement joins TRBV28 to TRBJ1-4; possibly TRBD1 for D (6 bases). The CDR3 consists of 16 residues. CDR1 is MDHEN and CDR2 is SYDVKM in the germline V gene. V lost 3 bases, J lost 4 bases, and 15 bases lay in between. In DNA, the CDR3 is TGTGCCAGCAGTTTCGCCCGGGGGCACTTTAATGAAAAACTGTTTTTT. Translated: CASSFARGHFNEKLFF.

V and J are TRBV6-2 or TRBV6-3 and TRBJ1-5; TRBD1 agrees at 10 bases. V trimming: 5 bases; J trimming: 5 bases; junction bases outside the gene matches: 9. This CDR3 region has 16 residues. The germline V gene encodes CDR1 MNHEY and CDR2 SVGEGT. CDR3 in amino acids: CASSRATTGGDQPQHF. The CDR3 nucleotides read TGTGCCAGCAGTCGAGCTACGACAGGGGGCGATCAGCCCCAGCATTTT.

This chain links TRBV28 with TRBJ1-2; 8 bases fit TRBD1. Germline-derived CDR1 and CDR2 are MDHEN and SYDVKM. V lost 4 bases and J lost 8; bases outside the gene matches: 15. CDR3 length equals 16 residues. The CDR3 DNA is TGTGCCAGCAGTTCGCGTCGACGGACAGGGAACCACGGCTACACCTTC. Protein: CASSSRRRTGNHGYTF.

The chain is built from TRBV10-2 and TRBJ1-6, with D hard to call. The V end lost 10 bases, the J end lost 0 bases, and 16 bases lay between the germline ends. The CDR3 is 16 residues long. Per germline, CDR1 WSHSY and CDR2 SAAADI. The CDR3 loop is CATAIGSNSYNSPLHF. CDR3 nucleotides: TGCGCCACCGCAATCGGGTCTAACTCCTATAATTCACCCCTCCACTTT.

This clone is a singleton in its sample. This chain connects TRBV7-2 to TRBJ1-5; no definite D call. The CDR3 loop spans 14 amino acids. V lost 3 bases and J 4 bases, leaving 10 bases between the germline ends. Germline loops: CDR1 SGHTA, CDR2 FQGNSA. Written as DNA, the CDR3 is TGTGCCAGCAGCTTGCAGGCAGTTAATCAGCCCCAGCATTTT. Encoded protein: CASSLQAVNQPQHF.

The V gene is TRBV28, the J gene TRBJ1-1; D not resolved. V was cut by 6 bases and J by 4 bases, with 12 bases left in between. This CDR3 contains 13 residues. The V gene's germline CDR1 is MDHEN and CDR2 SYDVKM. CDR3 sequence: CASSQYGVTEAFF. CDR3 nucleotide sequence: TGTGCCAGCAGCCAATACGGGGTCACTGAAGCTTTCTTT.

The chain has TRBV28 and TRBJ1-2, with 9 bases aligning to TRBD1. There are 15 residues in the CDR3. The V and J ends lost 10 bases and 6 bases, in that order; junction bases with no gene match: 15. Germline-derived CDR1 and CDR2 are MDHEN and SYDVKM. The CDR3 is CANSPGQGLPDGYTF. CDR3 nucleotides: TGTGCCAACTCACCGGGACAGGGCCTCCCGGATGGCTACACCTTC.

DNA of the CDR3: TGTGCCAGCAGTACGCAGGGGGCGGATAATTCACCCCTCCACTTT. It yields the protein CASSTQGADNSPLHF. The chain employs TRBV27 and TRBJ1-6; the match to TRBD1 covers 8 bases. The V gene end was trimmed by 5 bases and the J gene end by 5 bases; junction bases not matched to a gene: 5. CDR1 is MNHEY, CDR2 SMNVEV, per germline (reference sequence). This CDR3 has 15 residues.

This chain joins TRBV10-3 and TRBJ1-1; D unresolved. Trimming took off 0 bases at V and 4 bases at J, with 12 bases between the two ends. In germline, CDR1 is ENHRY, CDR2 SYGVKD. The CDR3 length is 15 residues. The CDR3 spells CAISESHGVGTEAFF. CDR3 bases: TGTGCCATCAGTGAGTCGCACGGGGTGGGCACTGAAGCTTTCTTT.

The chain has TRBV12-2 and TRBJ2-7; the table's D call TRBD1 went unverified against the DNA. TRBV12-2 is an annotated pseudogene. The CDR3 has 12 residues. The CDR3 DNA reads TGTGCAAGTCGCACCGACAGCTACGAGCAGTACTTC. This translates into CASRTDSYEQYF.

This clone has only one observation. The V gene is TRBV19, the J gene TRBJ1-5; D is undetermined. Germline values: CDR1 LNHDA, CDR2 SQIVND (reference sequence). Between the trimmed V and J ends, which lost 9 bases and 1 base, there was a span of 10 bases. This CDR3 has 13 residues. CDR3 nucleotides: TGTGCCAGCCGCGTTGAGAGCAATCAGCCCCAGCATTTT. It codes for CASRVESNQPQHF.

V is TRBV6-5 and J is TRBJ2-7; the D gene is possibly TRBD2 (6 bases). The length of the CDR3 is 12 residues. V was shortened by 6 bases and J by 0 bases, with 6 bases between the two germline ends. Germline V lookup: CDR1 MNHEY, CDR2 SVGAGI. As DNA, the CDR3 is TGTGCCAGCAGGGACTACTCCTACGAGCAGTACTTC. Amino acid sequence: CASRDYSYEQYF.

CDR3 in DNA: TGTGCCAGCAGCAATGGGGGCTGGGGGAGAAAAAGAAAGTACAATGAGCAGTTCTTC. The encoded protein is CASSNGGWGRKRKYNEQFF. The chain recombines TRBV21-1 with TRBJ2-1; the DNA was not compared with TRBD1, the D call given in the table. TRBV21-1 has pseudogene status. This CDR3 spans 19 amino acids.

The chain uses TRBV19 and TRBJ1-5; tentative D call: TRBD1 (5 bases). Germline CDR1 reads LNHDA; CDR2 reads SQIVND (reference sequence). Trimming removed 6 bases at V and 1 base at J, with 16 bases between. This CDR3 region has 16 residues. CDR3 nucleotide sequence: TGTGCCAGTAGCGGGGCGCGGACCCCAAGCAATCAGCCCCAGCATTTT. This encodes CASSGARTPSNQPQHF.

The gene calls are TRBV12-3 or TRBV12-4 and TRBJ1-1; 8 nucleotides match TRBD1. This CDR3 contains 12 residues. The junction had 6 bases not matched to a gene; V was cut back by 6 bases and J by 9 bases. The CDR3, as DNA: TGTGCCAGCAGGAATGGACAGGGTAAAGCTTTCTTT. Protein sequence: CASRNGQGKAFF.

V gene TRBV10-3 combines with J gene TRBJ1-3; D remains unclear. The CDR3 is 16 amino acids. Germline values: CDR1 ENHRY, CDR2 SYGVKD. Trimming pared 2 bases from V and 0 bases from J, leaving 11 bases between. CDR3 loop: CAISEQQPSSGNTIYF. In nucleotides, the CDR3 is TGTGCCATCAGTGAGCAACAGCCTAGCTCTGGAAACACCATATATTTT.

This clone has only a few counts. This rearrangement joins TRBV28 to TRBJ2-5; D call uncertain. CDR3 length: 13 residues. Germline-derived CDR1 and CDR2 are MDHEN and SYDVKM. V shed 6 bases and J shed 2 bases, with 10 bases lying between them. The CDR3 sequence: CASRSGWQETQYF. CDR3 nucleotide sequence: TGTGCCAGCAGGTCAGGCTGGCAAGAGACCCAGTACTTC.

V is TRBV7-2 and J is TRBJ2-7; D possibly corresponds to TRBD2 (5 bases). This CDR3 is 15 amino acids long. V lost 2 bases and J lost 3, with 14 bases in between. CDR1 is SGHTA, CDR2 FQGNSA, per germline. In DNA form, the CDR3 reads TGTGCCAGCAGCTTATTTGACCCGGAGGACTACGAGCAGTACTTC. Translating it yields CASSLFDPEDYEQYF. Filled out from reference TRBV7-2 and TRBJ2-7, the complete variable domain reads GAGVSQSPSNKVTEKGKDVELRCDPISGHTALYWYRQSLGQGLEFLIYFQGNSAPDKSGLPSDRFSAERTGGSVSTLTIQRTQQEDSAVYLCASSLFDPEDYEQYFGPGTRLTVT.

This clone was found a few times. The chain employs TRBV30 and TRBJ1-4; the D gene is possibly TRBD1 (5 bases). The CDR3 length is 13 residues. The V and J ends lost 7 bases and 8 bases respectively, with 17 bases between them. CDR1 and CDR2 from the germline V gene are GTSNPN and SVGIG (reference sequence). This CDR3 is CALGTHGAEKLFF. Here the CDR3 DNA reads TGTGCCTTGGGGACGCACGGCGCCGAAAAACTGTTTTTT.

This clone was detected a few times. The V call is TRBV6-2 or TRBV6-3, the J call TRBJ2-1; D tentatively reads TRBD1 or TRBD2 (5 bases each). In germline, CDR1 is MNHEY, CDR2 SVGEGT. The CDR3 has 15 residues. The ends were cut back, 5 bases at V and 4 bases at J, with 15 bases in the middle. CDR3 residues: CASSQAETEYNEQFF. For the CDR3, the DNA is TGTGCCAGCAGTCAAGCGGAGACAGAGTACAATGAGCAGTTCTTC.